This T cell receptor beta chain was sequenced during a study of T cell responses to AZD1222 COVID-19 vaccine. Study-wide context: Second-dose intervals near 4 or 12 weeks were combined.

Findings and caveats of the study: No day 14 peak samples; only post-peak repertoires were characterized. Among AZD1222 vaccinees, only six or seven were seropositive at baseline.

This CDR3 spans 15 amino acids. V shed 4 bases and J 4 bases; nucleotides not matched to a gene: 2. CDR1 and CDR2 (germline): LNHNV, YYDKDF (reference sequence). The data were produced by immunoSEQ multiplex PCR, yet TCRdb's version contains in-frame clones alone and is incomplete. Altogether roughly 120,000 clones are present, around 82% being singletons, with the ten largest covering approximately 6.2%. Regarding this clone: What it binds is unknown.

This TCR came from an adult in good health. The sequencing used peripheral blood, collected on day 0 of AZD1222 vaccination. The chain recombines TRBV15 with TRBJ2-1, with 12 bases matching TRBD2. CDR3 nucleotide sequence: TGTGCCACCAGCAAAACTAGCGGGGGGTACAATGAGCAGTTCTTC. This encodes CATSKTSGGYNEQFF. The full variable domain, with the rest looked up from reference TRBV15 and TRBJ2-1, is DAMVIQNPRYQVTQFGKPVTLSCSQTLNHNVMYWYQQKSSQAPKLLFHYYDKDFNNEADTPDNFQSRRPNTSFCFLDIRSPGLGDTAMYLCATSKTSGGYNEQFFGPGTRLTVL.